Below are 30 T cell receptor beta chains sequenced from a single sample in a study of cytomegalovirus exposure and HLA in healthy donors. 60 Vbeta and 13 Jbeta primers were used in PCR. Generated by immunoSEQ multiplex PCR, the TCRdb table keeps only in-frame clones and is missing some. This table holds about 200,000 clones. Sequenced input: PBMCs. The receptor set was obtained from a man under 40 in good health and CMV-seronegative.

V and J are TRBV4-1 and TRBJ2-7, with TRBD1 matching over 11 bases. Germline V gene sequence: CDR1 MGHRA, CDR2 YSYEKL. J lost 12 bases, V lost 2 bases, and 15 bases had no gene match. The CDR3 length is 16 residues. The CDR3 region is CASSQPRTGGLVPRYF. CDR3 nucleotide sequence: TGCGCCAGCAGCCAACCCCGGACAGGGGGCTTAGTACCGCGGTACTTC.

The V gene is TRBV7-7, the J gene TRBJ2-5; 9 positions agree with TRBD2. The end of the DNA aligns better with TRBJ2-7, so the J call may be wrong. The germline gives CDR1 SSHAT, CDR2 FNYEAQ (reference sequence). CDR3 length: 15 amino acids. The CDR3 spells CASSLSGGSSYEQYF. The CDR3 DNA sequence: TGTGCCAGCAGCCTAAGCGGGGGGTCTTCCTACGAGCAGTACTTC.

J is TRBJ2-7 and V is TRBV9; 10 bases fit TRBD2. Germline trimming cut 0 bases from V and 4 bases from J; bases unmatched to any gene: 7. The V gene's germline CDR1 is SGDLS and CDR2 YYNGEE. The CDR3 is 16 residues long. The CDR3, as DNA: TGTGCCAGCAGCGTAGAACCTAGCGGGAGCGTGTACGAGCAGTACTTC. Amino acid sequence: CASSVEPSGSVYEQYF. Using reference TRBV9 and TRBJ2-7 for the parts outside the CDR3, the full variable domain is DSGVTQTPKHLITATGQRVTLRCSPRSGDLSVYWYQQSLDQGLQFLIQYYNGEERAKGNILERFSAQQFPDLHSELNLSSLELGDSALYFCASSVEPSGSVYEQYFGPGTRLTVT.

The genes are TRBV6-5 and TRBJ2-1; 7 positions match TRBD2. CDR1 and CDR2 (germline): MNHEY, SVGAGI. V was clipped by 6 bases and J by 8 bases; unmatched bases: 4. This CDR3 contains 12 residues. This chain's CDR3 is CASSRRGDEQFF. The CDR3 region has the DNA TGTGCCAGCAGCCGCCGGGGGGATGAGCAGTTCTTC.

The V and J genes are TRBV25-1 and TRBJ2-3, with 8 bases identical to TRBD2. The CDR3 is 15 residues long. V lost 0 bases and J lost 4; bases outside the gene matches: 3. Germline CDR1 reads MGHDK; CDR2 reads SYGVNS. CDR3 sequence reads: CASSEYMTSADTQYF. DNA for the CDR3: TGTGCCAGCAGTGAATATATGACTAGCGCAGATACGCAGTATTTT.

The chain links TRBV5-6 to TRBJ1-5; D is ambiguous. CDR3 length: 15 amino acids. From germline, CDR1 is SGHDT and CDR2 YYEEEE. Trimming took 0 bases from V and 0 from J, leaving 7 bases between them. The CDR3 here is CASSLGPNSNQPQHF. In nucleotides, the CDR3 is TGTGCCAGCAGCTTGGGGCCAAATAGCAATCAGCCCCAGCATTTT.

The rearrangement joins TRBV6-1 to TRBJ2-3; D may be TRBD1 (6 bases). Germline CDR1 MNHNS, CDR2 SASEGT. Deletions cut 1 base from V and 4 bases from J, with 12 bases between. The CDR3 is 15 residues long. CDR3 protein: CASSEVGHRADTQYF. In DNA form, the CDR3 reads TGTGCCAGCAGTGAAGTGGGACACAGGGCAGATACGCAGTATTTT.

The rearrangement joins TRBV19 to TRBJ2-1; 10 bases agree with TRBD1. CDR1 and CDR2 from the germline V gene are LNHDA and SQIVND (reference sequence). Trimming cost V 7 bases and J 9 bases; bases outside gene matches: 12. CDR3 length: 15 amino acids. The CDR3: CASTRTGGVIGEQFF. CDR3 nucleotide sequence: TGTGCCAGTACGCGGACAGGGGGGGTCATAGGTGAGCAGTTCTTC.

The rearrangement joins TRBV7-8 to TRBJ2-7; maybe TRBD1 (7 bases). In germline, CDR1 is SGHVS, CDR2 FQNEAQ. This CDR3 spans 14 amino acids. The V end was cut by 5 bases, the J end by 0 bases, with 11 bases between. The CDR3 sequence: CASSPQGGSYEQYF. The DNA of the CDR3 is TGTGCCAGCAGCCCTCAGGGGGGCTCCTACGAGCAGTACTTC. Filled out from reference TRBV7-8 and TRBJ2-7, the complete variable domain reads GAGVSQSPRYKVAKRGQDVALRCDPISGHVSLFWYQQALGQGPEFLTYFQNEAQLDKSGLPSDRFFAERPEGSVSTLKIQRTQQEDSAVYLCASSPQGGSYEQYFGPGTRLTVT.

The J gene is TRBJ1-1, the V gene TRBV4-3; unclear D gene. Germline CDR1 reads LGHNA; CDR2 reads YSLEER. V was trimmed by 1 base and J by 4 bases, leaving 13 bases between them. This CDR3 is 15 amino acids long. The CDR3: CASSQGGTGITEAFF. CDR3 coding DNA: TGCGCCAGCAGCCAAGGAGGCACGGGGATCACTGAAGCTTTCTTT.

The chain recombines TRBV7-2 with TRBJ2-1; a weak D match, TRBD2 (5 bases). Trimming shortened V by 8 bases and J by 4 bases, and 12 bases separated the two germline ends. CDR1 and CDR2 from the germline V gene are SGHTA and FQGNSA. This CDR3 region has 13 residues. CDR3 sequence: CASAPGLYNEQFF. CDR3 coding DNA: TGTGCCAGCGCCCCCGGACTGTACAATGAGCAGTTCTTC.

The chain has TRBV13 and TRBJ2-4, with D possibly being TRBD2 (5 bases). Germline values: CDR1 PRHDT, CDR2 FYEKMQ (reference sequence). Trimming shortened V by 3 bases and J by 4 bases, and 7 bases separated the two germline ends. CDR3 size: 13 residues. The CDR3 sequence is CASSFGGKNIQYF. The CDR3 DNA sequence: TGTGCCAGCAGCTTCGGAGGTAAAAACATTCAGTACTTC.

The gene calls are TRBV28 and TRBJ1-5, with 9 bases aligning to TRBD1. CDR1 and CDR2 (germline): MDHEN, SYDVKM. This CDR3 is 16 amino acids long. The CDR3 DNA reads TGTGCGCACCATACAGGGGGCGAAGCAAGCAATCAGCCCCAGCATTTT. This gives the protein CAHHTGGEASNQPQHF.

This rearrangement joins TRBV7-8 to TRBJ1-2, with D possibly being TRBD1 (5 bases). The V gene lost 5 bases and the J gene lost 4 bases, with 14 bases spanning the gap. CDR1 and CDR2 (germline): SGHVS, FQNEAQ. This CDR3 has 14 amino acids. CDR3 residues: CASSPGGDGYGYTF. CDR3 DNA: TGTGCCAGCAGCCCGGGGGGGGACGGCTATGGCTACACCTTC.

The rearrangement links TRBV7-9 to TRBJ2-1; 10 nucleotides align to TRBD2. V lost 1 base and J lost 8; bases outside the gene matches: 8. CDR3 length: 16 residues. Germline CDR1 reads SEHNR; CDR2 reads FQNEAQ (reference sequence). The DNA for the CDR3 is TGTGCCAGCAGCTTAGGGAGCGGGGGGGCGTCTCATGAGCAGTTCTTC. Its translation is CASSLGSGGASHEQFF. Complete variable domain (other parts from reference TRBV7-9 and TRBJ2-1): DTGVSQNPRHKITKRGQNVTFRCDPISEHNRLYWYRQTLGQGPEFLTYFQNEAQLEKSRLLSDRFSAERPKGSFSTLEIQRTEQGDSAMYLCASSLGSGGASHEQFFGPGTRLTVL.

In nucleotides, the CDR3 is TGTGCCACCTCCGGGACAGGGAATCAGCCCCAGCATTTT. Its translation is CATSGTGNQPQHF. This chain connects TRBV15 to TRBJ1-5, with TRBD1 matching 9 bases. The CDR3 consists of 13 residues. The germline CDR1 and CDR2 sequences are LNHNV and YYDKDF (reference sequence). V shed 8 bases and J 4 bases; nucleotides not matched to a gene: 3.

The chain combines TRBV13 with TRBJ2-5, with 8 bases fitting TRBD2. Trimming at V came to 5 bases and at J to 7 bases, leaving 6 bases not matched to a gene. The CDR3 loop spans 13 amino acids. Germline-derived CDR1 and CDR2 are PRHDT and FYEKMQ (reference sequence). The DNA of the CDR3 is TGTGCCAGCAGCCCGCTAAGCGGGGGGACCCAGTACTTC. Protein product: CASSPLSGGTQYF. The whole variable domain, remainder taken from reference TRBV13 and TRBJ2-5, is AAGVIQSPRHLIKEKRETATLKCYPIPRHDTVYWYQQGPGQDPQFLISFYEKMQSDKGSIPDRFSAQQFSDYHSELNMSSLELGDSALYFCASSPLSGGTQYFGPGTRLLVL.

The V call is TRBV19, the J call TRBJ1-3, with unresolved D. V was clipped by 1 base and J by 2 bases, with 6 bases between them. From germline, CDR1 is LNHDA and CDR2 SQIVND (reference sequence). CDR3 length: 14 residues. CDR3 in amino acids: CASSIGGAGNTIYF. DNA for the CDR3: TGTGCCAGTAGTATAGGGGGAGCTGGAAACACCATATATTTT. The complete variable domain, with remaining parts taken from reference TRBV19 and TRBJ1-3, reads DGGITQSPKYLFRKEGQNVTLSCEQNLNHDAMYWYRQDPGQGLRLIYYSQIVNDFQKGDIAEGYSVSREKKESFPLTVTSAQKNPTAFYLCASSIGGAGNTIYFGEGSWLTVV.

V usage is TRBV19 and J usage is TRBJ1-1; the D gene is possibly TRBD1 (6 bases). V lost 3 bases and J lost 4, with 15 bases in between. Germline V CDR1 and CDR2: LNHDA, SQIVND (reference sequence). There are 15 residues in the CDR3. The CDR3 region is CASSMWGQGSTEAFF. CDR3 DNA sequence: TGTGCCAGTAGTATGTGGGGTCAGGGGAGCACTGAAGCTTTCTTT.

Concerning this clone itself: Other DNA sequences in this specimen translate into the identical CDR3. The V and J genes are TRBV11-2 and TRBJ1-1; D gene ambiguous. Trimming stripped 2 bases from V and 5 bases from J, with 12 bases between. The CDR3 consists of 14 residues. Germline values: CDR1 SGHAT, CDR2 FQNNGV. As DNA, the CDR3 is TGTGCCAGCAGCTTACCCGAACGGGGTACTGAAGCTTTCTTT. Translating it yields CASSLPERGTEAFF.

On this clone: The same CDR3 can be traced to other DNA sequences in this sample. The rearrangement links TRBV11-3 to TRBJ2-2; a weak D match, TRBD1 (6 bases). V was clipped by 1 base and J by 0 bases, with 6 bases between them. Germline V gene sequence: CDR1 SGHNT, CDR2 YENEEA. This CDR3 is built from 15 residues. CDR3 nucleotides: TGTGCCAGCAGCTTAGGGACAGCGAACACCGGGGAGCTGTTTTTT. Its translation is CASSLGTANTGELFF.

The chain combines TRBV2 with TRBJ2-1, with 11 bases identical to TRBD2. The CDR3 covers 17 residues. V trimming: 6 bases; J trimming: 5 bases; junction bases outside the gene matches: 12. Germline CDR1 and CDR2: SNHLY and FYNNEI. In DNA form, the CDR3 reads TGTGCCAGCAGACCCATCCTGACTAGCGGGGCGGACAATGAGCAGTTCTTC. As protein: CASRPILTSGADNEQFF.

The chain uses TRBV9 and TRBJ2-7, with D perhaps matching TRBD2 (5 bases). This CDR3 has 13 amino acids. Germline V gene data show CDR1 as SGDLS and CDR2 as YYNGEE. V dropped 3 bases and J dropped 5 bases, with 12 bases sitting between them. DNA for the CDR3: TGTGCCAGCAGCGAAGGGCTCGGGGACGAGCAGTACTTC. It encodes CASSEGLGDEQYF.

The chain is built from TRBV2 and TRBJ1-1; D unresolved. The CDR3 covers 11 residues. The germline gives CDR1 SNHLY, CDR2 FYNNEI. Trimming took 6 bases from V and 11 from J, leaving 13 bases between them. CDR3 in DNA: TGTGCCAGCAGGGTCGGGTCCGAGGCTTTCTTT. Residues: CASRVGSEAFF.

This chain links TRBV10-1 with TRBJ2-1; 9 nucleotides agree with TRBD1. The CDR3 is made up of 14 amino acids. CDR1 and CDR2 from the germline V gene are WNHNN and SYGVQD (reference sequence). The V gene end was trimmed by 5 bases and the J gene end by 8 bases; junction bases not matched to a gene: 7. The CDR3 bases are TGCGCCAGCAGTCGAACGGACAGGGGAGATGAGCAGTTCTTC. Translating it yields CASSRTDRGDEQFF.

The chain joins TRBV18 to TRBJ2-2; a possible D gene is TRBD1 (6 bases). The CDR3 has 17 residues. Trimming removed 0 bases from V and 3 bases from J, with 14 bases in between. Germline V CDR1 and CDR2: KGHSH, LQKENI. In DNA form, the CDR3 reads TGTGCCAGCTCACCACCGAAAGGCAGGGGAGACACCGGGGAGCTGTTTTTT. Protein product: CASSPPKGRGDTGELFF.

The chain uses TRBV7-8 and TRBJ1-1; tentative D call: TRBD1 (6 bases). The CDR3 extends over 14 amino acids. V was clipped by 1 base and J by 4 bases, with 10 bases between them. Germline assignment: CDR1 SGHVS and CDR2 FQNEAQ. CDR3 residues: CASSLDRVVTEAFF. The CDR3 bases are TGTGCCAGCAGCTTAGACAGGGTGGTCACTGAAGCTTTCTTT.

The gene calls are TRBV29-1 and TRBJ1-1; maybe TRBD1 (5 bases). The V end was cut by 1 base, the J end by 10 bases, with 16 bases between. Per germline, CDR1 SQVTM and CDR2 ANQGSEA. The CDR3 consists of 13 residues. The CDR3 loop reads CSVEAYEQARAFF. CDR3 bases: TGCAGCGTTGAAGCCTACGAACAGGCCCGAGCTTTCTTT.

The chain joins TRBV6-5 to TRBJ1-4; weak D call: TRBD1 (6 bases). Germline V CDR1 and CDR2: MNHEY, SVGAGI. CDR3 length: 15 residues. Trimming removed 7 bases at V and 4 bases at J, with 16 bases between. The CDR3 sequence: CASKVGGANNEKLFF. CDR3 DNA: TGTGCCAGCAAAGTCGGGGGGGCAAATAATGAAAAACTGTTTTTT.

The chain recombines TRBV5-4 with TRBJ1-2, with 7 nucleotides matching TRBD1. This CDR3 has 15 residues. Germline lookup yields CDR1 SGHNT and CDR2 YYREEE (reference sequence). V was pared by 6 bases and J by 4 bases, with 12 bases of the junction left unmatched. Written as DNA, the CDR3 is TGTGCCAGCACGGACTACACAGGGGCGGCCTATGGCTACACCTTC. Protein: CASTDYTGAAYGYTF.